Below are 2 T cell receptor beta chains sequenced from a single sample in a study of shared clonotypes between healthy human individuals. Sequencing was performed with immunoSEQ multiplex PCR; in TCRdb, only in-frame clones are kept and a portion is missing. The profile shows more than 2,000,000 clones, approximately 93% of them singletons. Specimen: naive CD4+ T cells from PBMCs. Sample subset: CD45RA+ positively selected. The receptor set was obtained from a man between 18 and 29 years old in good health. Some clones in this sample may be carry-over from other donors' samples.

The chain has TRBV15 and TRBJ2-2; possible D gene TRBD1, 5 bases. V gave up 8 bases and J gave up 3 bases, with 19 bases separating them. The CDR3 extends over 16 amino acids. The V gene's germline CDR1 is LNHNV and CDR2 YYDKDF (reference sequence). This chain's CDR3 is CATVERSGLYTGELFF. DNA of the CDR3: TGTGCCACCGTCGAGCGCTCAGGGTTATACACCGGGGAGCTGTTTTTT. Full variable domain (outside the CDR3, taken from reference TRBV15 and TRBJ2-2): DAMVIQNPRYQVTQFGKPVTLSCSQTLNHNVMYWYQQKSSQAPKLLFHYYDKDFNNEADTPDNFQSRRPNTSFCFLDIRSPGLGDTAMYLCATVERSGLYTGELFFGEGSRLTVL.

V usage is TRBV18 and J usage is TRBJ1-2; 7 bases fit TRBD1. Germline V lookup: CDR1 KGHSH, CDR2 LQKENI. J gave up 7 bases and V 3 bases, and 8 bases lay outside the gene matches. CDR3 size: 14 residues. CDR3 in amino acids: CASSPETGRSGYTF. DNA for the CDR3: TGTGCCAGCTCACCGGAGACAGGGAGGAGTGGCTACACCTTC.